The following is a TCR beta chain sequence with its context. Its target is unknown. The record originates from a study of shared clonotypes between healthy human individuals. Study findings and constraints: An expected dependence of interdonor clonotype sharing on sequencing depth was noted. Generally, naive subsets (rather than memory subsets) showed larger estimated richness.

Method: immunoSEQ multiplex PCR; TCRdb's copy keeps in-frame clones and lacks some. The sample yields approximately 2.5 million clones, 85% to 95% seen once. Per germline, CDR1 SGHRS and CDR2 YFSETQ. V shed 0 bases and J shed 7 bases, with 8 bases lying between them. The CDR3 runs to 12 residues. The sequence was collected from a man aged 18 to 29 in good health. Sequencing was done on a sample of naive CD4+ T cells sorted from blood. As for subset: CD45RA+ positively selected. This rearrangement joins TRBV5-1 to TRBJ2-7; D is ambiguous. Here the CDR3 DNA reads TGCGCCAGCAGCTTGGCGGCGGAAGAGCAGTACTTC. Its translation: CASSLAAEEQYF.